This TCR beta chain was recovered during a study of blood T cell repertoires in COVID-19 (dated by TCRdb to the early 2020s). Concerning the study at large: Samples covering the acute and convalescent phases of COVID-19 were provided by collaborators in the United States, Italy and Spain. The material from the prospective study consisted of cDNA or gDNA derived from T cells, B-cell-depleted T cells, or PBMCs. Deeply sampled blood TCRbeta repertoires from subjects exposed to, actively infected with, or recovered from COVID-19 were included in the dataset. A freely available public database, intended as a resource for researchers studying the immune response to SARS-CoV-2, is where the repertoires were released. The samples were drawn from the first 160 participants of the ongoing ImmuneRACE study and from over a thousand subjects provided by 6 global collaborators. A de-identified subject ID, COVID-19 status, age in years and sex were almost always included in the sample metadata. Where HLA class I and class II types were available, the types were taken from metadata supplied by the sample provider, not from assay-based typing.

Collaborating institutions collected whole blood in K2EDTA tubes following their own protocols. For TCRbeta analysis, collaborators shipped samples in one of three forms: frozen whole blood, isolated PBMCs, or DNA extracted from either of those sample types. TCRbeta CDR3 regions were amplified from genomic DNA using the immunoSEQ Assay, a bias-controlled multiplex PCR. In the authors' own workflow: Nucleated cell counts per sample were estimated from amplification of reference gene primers within the assay. To quantify the absolute abundance of each unique TCRbeta CDR3 rearrangement, sequence reads were collapsed and filtered. For each sample, productive Simpson clonality was calculated by taking the square root of Simpson's diversity index across productive rearrangements. The table was pulled from immuneACCESS by TCRdb, which kept in-frame rearrangements only. Such tables lose some clones; where checked, under half of the loss comes from unresolved V genes, and the rest has no known cause. D and trimming come from the DNA, and the V and J calls and clone size come from that table. The sample profile shows approximately 360,000 clones; 89% of them were found once. The ten largest clones capture over 1% of the sample.

A remark on this clone: Its antigen is unknown. Within one base of it there is no much larger clone, and no base qualities were kept. The sample has other DNA sequences that encode this CDR3 too.

The germline V gene (reference sequence) sets CDR1 to LGHDT and CDR2 to YNNKEL. V drops 6 bases and J drops 1 base, leaving 9 bases in between. The CDR3 spans 13 residues, from the cysteine through the phenylalanine. Of all the DNA, just the CDR3 is kept, 39 bases in frame from base 1. Broad study findings and their caveats: The quantity of clinical and demographic metadata differed by source and by participant and was supplied without curation.

The rearrangement joined TRBV3-1 (or the pseudogene TRBV3-2) to TRBJ1-1, with the D segment identity uncertain. The TCR sequence derives from a man aged 35 to 55 with acute or convalescent COVID-19. Sequenced sample: peripheral blood. The CDR3 region has the sequence CASSPDTNTEAFF. The nucleotide sequence is given as TGTGCCAGCAGTCCCGACACGAACACTGAAGCTTTCTTT.